This T cell receptor beta chain originates from a study of cytomegalovirus exposure and HLA in healthy donors. PCR was performed using 60 Vbeta and 13 Jbeta primers. The repertoire was sequenced with immunoSEQ multiplex PCR; TCRdb's copy has only in-frame clones and lacks some. The profile shows tens of thousands of clones, 35% to 50% of them singletons. Trimming removed 3 bases from V and 2 bases from J, with 13 bases in between. CDR1 MDHEN and CDR2 SYDVKM come from the germline V gene. This CDR3 is built from 15 residues. The V gene is TRBV28, the J gene TRBJ1-1, with a weak D call TRBD1 (6 bases). Sequenced input: PBMCs. The TCR comes from a woman in her forties or fifties in good health and CMV-seronegative. CDR3 sequence: CASSLGGTRNTEAFF. The CDR3 region has the DNA TGTGCCAGCAGTTTGGGGGGGACACGAAACACTGAAGCTTTCTTT.